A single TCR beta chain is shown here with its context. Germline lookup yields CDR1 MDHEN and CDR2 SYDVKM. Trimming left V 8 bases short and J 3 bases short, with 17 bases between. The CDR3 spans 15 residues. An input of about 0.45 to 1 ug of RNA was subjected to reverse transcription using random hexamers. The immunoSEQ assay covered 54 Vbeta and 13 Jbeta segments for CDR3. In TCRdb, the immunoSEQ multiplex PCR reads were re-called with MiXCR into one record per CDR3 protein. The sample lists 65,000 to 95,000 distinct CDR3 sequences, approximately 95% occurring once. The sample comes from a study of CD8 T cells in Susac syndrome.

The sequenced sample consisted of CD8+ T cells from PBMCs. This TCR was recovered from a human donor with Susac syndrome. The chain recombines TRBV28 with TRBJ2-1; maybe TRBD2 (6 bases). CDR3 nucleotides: TGTGCCAGCGGAGAACCGGGACTGCTCTACAATGAGCAGTTCTTC. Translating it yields CASGEPGLLYNEQFF.